One and the same sample provided the 3 T cell receptor beta chains below, sequenced in a study of blood T cells in healthy people across ages. A second PCR of about 7 to 11 cycles used a sample-barcoded 5' primer and a J-beta primer mix. TCRdb reanalysed the 5' RACE reads using MiXCR and keeps one entry per CDR3 protein. The sample lists about 680,000 distinct CDR3 sequences, about 52% seen once, with approximately 32% in the top ten. The sequenced sample was blood. These receptors came from a woman in her fifties or sixties in good health.

V usage is TRBV7-2 and J usage is TRBJ2-1, with D perhaps TRBD1 (5 bases). Germline V gene lookup returns CDR1 SGHTA and CDR2 FQGNSA. The ends were cut back, 2 bases at V and 0 bases at J, with 8 bases in the middle. The CDR3 contains 15 residues. Written as DNA, the CDR3 is TGTGCCAGCAGCTTATCAGGGTTCTCCTACAATGAGCAGTTCTTC. Translating it yields CASSLSGFSYNEQFF.

This chain uses TRBV20-1 with TRBJ1-1; no firm D call. The CDR3 runs to 13 residues. V shed 8 bases and J shed 0 bases, with 13 bases lying between them. The germline V gene encodes CDR1 DFQATT and CDR2 SNEGSKA (reference sequence). The CDR3 sequence: CSTHGQLNTEAFF. The CDR3 DNA is TGCAGTACCCACGGGCAGTTGAACACTGAAGCTTTCTTT.

The V and J genes are TRBV5-1 and TRBJ2-7; D gene unclear. Germline loops: CDR1 SGHRS, CDR2 YFSETQ. Trimming shortened V by 5 bases and J by 3 bases, and 9 bases separated the two germline ends. This CDR3 has 12 amino acids. Here the CDR3 DNA reads TGCGCCAGCAGACTCGACGGCTACGAGCAGTACTTC. Translation: CASRLDGYEQYF.